The rows below give T cell receptor delta chains drawn from one sample of a study of Vδ1+ human thymocytes. TCRdb redid the clone calls on the multiplex PCR reads with CATT. The data show under 85,000 delta-chain clones, around 32% seen once. The material sequenced was Vdelta1+ gamma-delta thymocytes from the thymus. These TCRs come from a boy in the first two years of life who had congenital heart surgery. CDR3s include the opening cysteine and the closing phenylalanine or tryptophan. D genes are given only for firm matches. The size of a clone is reported for some rows only, either as once, few or many, or as a class for expanded clones.

J,length,D,V,size,CDR3,DNA
TRDJ1,17,NA,TRDV1,NA,CALGDSLLGMYTDKLIF,TGTGCTCTTGGGGACTCCTTGCTGGGGATGTACACCGATAAACTCATCTTT
TRDJ1,18,TRDD3,TRDV1,NA,CALGIPLGARGEADKLIF,TGTGCTCTTGGGATCCCTCTGGGGGCCCGAGGGGAGGCCGATAAACTCATCTTT
TRDJ1,20,TRDD3,TRDV1,few,CALGEPSRVGDPYQVDKLIF,TGTGCTCTTGGGGAGCCCTCTAGGGTGGGGGATCCCTATCAGGTCGATAAACTCATCTTT
TRDJ1,14,NA,TRDV1,few,CALGSPEYTDKLIF,TGTGCTCTGGGGTCCCCTGAGTACACCGATAAACTCATCTTT
TRDJ1,25,TRDD3,TRDV1,NA,CALGELKGGLRPPIVLGEYTDKLIF,TGTGCTCTTGGGGAACTCAAGGGAGGGTTACGTCCACCAATTGTCCTGGGGGAGTACACCGATAAACTCATCTTT
TRDJ1,15,NA,TRDV2,NA,CACDTLRGPTDKLIF,TGTGCCTGTGACACCCTACGTGGGCCCACCGATAAACTCATCTTT
TRDJ1,20,TRDD3,TRDV1,NA,CALGDLRTSRGYGYTDKLIF,TGTGCTCTTGGGGACCTCCGGACTTCCCGGGGATACGGGTACACCGATAAACTCATCTTT
TRDJ1,18,TRDD3,TRDV1,NA,CALGDLGGTGGCTDKLIF,TGTGCTCTTGGGGATCTCGGTGGGACTGGGGGATGCACCGATAAACTCATCTTT
TRDJ1,17,TRDD3,TRDV1,NA,CALGGARITGDRCKLIF,TGTGCTCTTGGGGGGGCGCGGATTACTGGGGATAGATGTAAACTCATCTTT
TRDJ1,20,TRDD3,TRDV1,once,CALGGSPLGIRKGYTDKLIF,TGTGCTCTTGGGGGTTCCCCACTGGGGATCCGAAAGGGGTACACCGATAAACTCATCTTT
TRDJ2,21,TRDD3,TRDV1,NA,CALGELGTILGDSWLTAQLFF,TGTGCTCTTGGGGAACTGGGAACTATACTGGGGGATAGTTGGTTGACAGCACAACTCTTCTTT
TRDJ1,19,TRDD3,TRDV1,NA,CALGERRTHWGIRADKLIF,TGTGCTCTTGGGGAACGTAGAACCCACTGGGGGATAAGGGCCGATAAACTCATCTTT
TRDJ1,17,NA,TRDV1,NA,CALGELGSTEPYDKLIF,TGTGCTCTTGGGGAACTAGGAAGTACTGAGCCCTACGATAAACTCATCTTT
TRDJ1,22,TRDD3,TRDV2,NA,CACDTLPPLTGGYLEGTDKLIF,TGTGCCTGTGACACCTTGCCCCCCCTAACTGGGGGATACTTGGAGGGCACCGATAAACTCATCTTT
TRDJ1,22,TRDD3,TRDV1,NA,CALGELGGPYWGIQRYTDKLIF,TGTGCTCTTGGGGAACTAGGCGGACCGTACTGGGGGATACAGCGGTACACCGATAAACTCATCTTT
TRDJ1,19,TRDD2,TRDV1,NA,CALGKAFLLVLNYTDKLIF,TGTGCTCTTGGGAAGGCCTTCCTACTCGTACTTAATTACACCGATAAACTCATCTTT
TRDJ1,19,TRDD3,TRDV1,once,CALGDQKTSRDRGYQRLIF,TGTGCTCTTGGGGACCAAAAAACCTCCCGGGACAGGGGATACCAACGTCTCATCTTT
TRDJ1,17,TRDD2,TRDV1,NA,CALGGPSYRGDTDKLIF,TGTGCTCTTGGGGGGCCTTCCTACCGGGGGGACACCGATAAACTCATCTTT
TRDJ1,19,NA,TRDV1,NA,CALEGRDRYVGMHTDKLIF,TGTGCTCTTGAGGGTCGTGACCGCTACGTGGGGATGCACACCGATAAACTCATCTTT